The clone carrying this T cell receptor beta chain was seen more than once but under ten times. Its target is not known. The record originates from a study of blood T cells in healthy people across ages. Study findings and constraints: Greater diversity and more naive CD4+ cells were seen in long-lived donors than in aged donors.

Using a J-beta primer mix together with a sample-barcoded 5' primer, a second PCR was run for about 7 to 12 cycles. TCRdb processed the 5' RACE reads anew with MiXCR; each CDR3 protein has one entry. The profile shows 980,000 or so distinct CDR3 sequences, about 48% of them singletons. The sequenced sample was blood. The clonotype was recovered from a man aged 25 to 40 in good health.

CDR3 sequence reads: CSVASDLSYEQYF. CDR3 nucleotides: TGCAGCGTTGCGAGTGACCTCTCCTACGAGCAGTACTTC. This chain links TRBV29-1 with TRBJ2-7; D not resolved. Trimming removed 4 bases from V and 0 bases from J, with 10 bases in between. Germline loops: CDR1 SQVTM, CDR2 ANQGSEA. The CDR3 length is 13 residues.